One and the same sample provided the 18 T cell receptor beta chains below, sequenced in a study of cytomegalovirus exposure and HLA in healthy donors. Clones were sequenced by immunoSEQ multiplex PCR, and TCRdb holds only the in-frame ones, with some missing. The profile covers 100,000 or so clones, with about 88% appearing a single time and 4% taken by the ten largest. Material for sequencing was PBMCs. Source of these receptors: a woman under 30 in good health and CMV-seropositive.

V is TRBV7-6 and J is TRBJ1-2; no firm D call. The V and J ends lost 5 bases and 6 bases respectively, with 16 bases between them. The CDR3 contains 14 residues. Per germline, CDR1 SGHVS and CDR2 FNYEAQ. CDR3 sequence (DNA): TGTGCCAGCAGCCCATCGGGATCTGCGGATGGCTACACCTTC. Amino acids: CASSPSGSADGYTF.

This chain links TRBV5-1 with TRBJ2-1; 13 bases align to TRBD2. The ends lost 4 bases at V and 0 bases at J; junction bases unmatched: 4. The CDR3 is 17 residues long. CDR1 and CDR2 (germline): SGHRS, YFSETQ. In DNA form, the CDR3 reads TGCGCCAGCAGCCCAGGACTAGCGGGAGCCTCCTACAATGAGCAGTTCTTC. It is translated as CASSPGLAGASYNEQFF.

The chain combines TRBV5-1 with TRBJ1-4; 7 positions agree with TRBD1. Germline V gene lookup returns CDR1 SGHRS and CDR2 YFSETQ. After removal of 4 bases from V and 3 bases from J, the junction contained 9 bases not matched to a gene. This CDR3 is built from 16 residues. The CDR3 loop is CASSAQPGGSNEKLFF. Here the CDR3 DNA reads TGCGCCAGCAGCGCCCAACCAGGGGGGTCTAATGAAAAACTGTTTTTT.

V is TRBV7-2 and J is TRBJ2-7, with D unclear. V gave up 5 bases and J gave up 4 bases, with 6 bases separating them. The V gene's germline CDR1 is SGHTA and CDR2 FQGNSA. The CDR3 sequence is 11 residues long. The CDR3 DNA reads TGTGCCAGCAGCCTAATATACGAGCAGTACTTC. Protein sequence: CASSLIYEQYF.

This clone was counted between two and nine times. The CDR3 nucleotides are TGTGCCAGCAGTGAGGGCAGGGCATCTGTAGAGACCCAGTACTTC. Translated, it gives CASSEGRASVETQYF. This chain connects TRBV6-4 to TRBJ2-5, with TRBD1 as a possible D gene (5 bases). Per the germline V gene, CDR1 is MRHNA and CDR2 is SNTAGT. This CDR3 spans 15 amino acids. Trimming shortened V by 3 bases and J by 4 bases, and 15 bases separated the two germline ends.

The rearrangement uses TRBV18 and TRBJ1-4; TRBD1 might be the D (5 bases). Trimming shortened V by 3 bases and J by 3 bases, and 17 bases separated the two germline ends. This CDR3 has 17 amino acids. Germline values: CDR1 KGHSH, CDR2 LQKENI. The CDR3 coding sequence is TGTGCCAGCTCACCTTCGGCAGGGAAGAGGCCTAATGAAAAACTGTTTTTT. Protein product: CASSPSAGKRPNEKLFF.

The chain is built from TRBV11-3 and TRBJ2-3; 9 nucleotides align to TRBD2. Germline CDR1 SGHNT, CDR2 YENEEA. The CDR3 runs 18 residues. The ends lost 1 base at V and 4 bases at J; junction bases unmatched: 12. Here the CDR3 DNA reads TGTGCCAGCAGCTTAGGGGAGGTTAATAGCGGGGGCGCAGATACGCAGTATTTT. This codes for CASSLGEVNSGGADTQYF.

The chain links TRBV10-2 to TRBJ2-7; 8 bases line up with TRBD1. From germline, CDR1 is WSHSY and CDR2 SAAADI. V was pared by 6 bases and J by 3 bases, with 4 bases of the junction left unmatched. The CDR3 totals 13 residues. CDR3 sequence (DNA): TGCGCCAGCAGCCCGGACAGGGACTACGAGCAGTACTTC. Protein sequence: CASSPDRDYEQYF.

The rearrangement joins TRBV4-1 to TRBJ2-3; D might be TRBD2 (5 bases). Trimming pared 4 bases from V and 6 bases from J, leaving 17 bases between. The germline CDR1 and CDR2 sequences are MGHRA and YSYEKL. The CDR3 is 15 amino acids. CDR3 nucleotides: TGCGCCAGCAGCCGTACGGGGTTTCAGGCGGATACGCAGTATTTT. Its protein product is CASSRTGFQADTQYF.

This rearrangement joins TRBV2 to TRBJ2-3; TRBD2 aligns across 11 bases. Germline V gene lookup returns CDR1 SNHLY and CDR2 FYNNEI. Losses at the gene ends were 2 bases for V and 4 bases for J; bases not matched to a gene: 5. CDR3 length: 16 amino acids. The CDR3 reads CASSEFTSGGADTQYF. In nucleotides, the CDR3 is TGTGCCAGCAGTGAATTCACTAGCGGGGGTGCAGATACGCAGTATTTT.

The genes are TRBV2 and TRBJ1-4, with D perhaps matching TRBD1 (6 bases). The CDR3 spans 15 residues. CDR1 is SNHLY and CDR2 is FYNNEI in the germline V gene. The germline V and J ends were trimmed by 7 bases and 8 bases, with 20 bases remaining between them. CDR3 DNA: TGTGCCAGCAAAACAGGGCCTCGCGTAGAGGAAAAACTGTTTTTT. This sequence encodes CASKTGPRVEEKLFF.

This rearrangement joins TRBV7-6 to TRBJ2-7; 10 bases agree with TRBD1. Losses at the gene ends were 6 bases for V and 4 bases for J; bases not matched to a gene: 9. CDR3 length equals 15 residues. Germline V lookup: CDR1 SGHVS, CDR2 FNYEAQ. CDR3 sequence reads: CASSYDRGRGYEQYF. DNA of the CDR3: TGTGCCAGCAGTTATGACAGGGGGCGCGGGTACGAGCAGTACTTC.

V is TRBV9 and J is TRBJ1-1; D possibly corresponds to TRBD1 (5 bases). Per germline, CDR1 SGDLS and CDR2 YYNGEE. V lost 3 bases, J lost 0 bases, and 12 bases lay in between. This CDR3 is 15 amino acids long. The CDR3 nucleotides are TGTGCCAGCAGCGCGCTAGGGACTATGAACACTGAAGCTTTCTTT. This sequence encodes CASSALGTMNTEAFF.

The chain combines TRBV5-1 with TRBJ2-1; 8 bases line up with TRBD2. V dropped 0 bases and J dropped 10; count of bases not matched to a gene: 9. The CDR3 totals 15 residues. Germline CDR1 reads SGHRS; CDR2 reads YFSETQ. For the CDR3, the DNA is TGCGCCAGCAGCTTGGAAGGAGCGGGGGAGGAAGAGCAGTTCTTC. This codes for CASSLEGAGEEEQFF.

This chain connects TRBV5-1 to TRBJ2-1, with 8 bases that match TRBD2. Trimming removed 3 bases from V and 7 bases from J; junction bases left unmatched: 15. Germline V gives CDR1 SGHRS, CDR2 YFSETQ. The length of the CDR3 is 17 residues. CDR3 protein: CASSSTLPGLGSNEQFF. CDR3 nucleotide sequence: TGCGCCAGCAGCTCGACTCTACCGGGACTAGGGAGTAATGAGCAGTTCTTC. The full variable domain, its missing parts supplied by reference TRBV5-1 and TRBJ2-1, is KAGVTQTPRYLIKTRGQQVTLSCSPISGHRSVSWYQQTPGQGLQFLFEYFSETQRNKGNFPGRFSGRQFSNSRSEMNVSTLELGDSALYLCASSSTLPGLGSNEQFFGPGTRLTVL.

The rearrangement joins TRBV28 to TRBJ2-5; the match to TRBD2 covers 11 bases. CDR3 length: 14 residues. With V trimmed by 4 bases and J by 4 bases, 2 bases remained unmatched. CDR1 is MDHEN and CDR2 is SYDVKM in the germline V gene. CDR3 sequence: CASSSLAGGETQYF. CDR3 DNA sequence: TGTGCCAGCAGTTCGCTAGCGGGAGGAGAGACCCAGTACTTC.

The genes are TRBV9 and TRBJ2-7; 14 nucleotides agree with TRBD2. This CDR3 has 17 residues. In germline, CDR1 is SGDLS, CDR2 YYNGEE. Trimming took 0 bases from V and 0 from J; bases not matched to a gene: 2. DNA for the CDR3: TGTGCCAGCAGCGTAGGACTAGCGGGGGGGAGCTCCTACGAGCAGTACTTC. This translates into CASSVGLAGGSSYEQYF.

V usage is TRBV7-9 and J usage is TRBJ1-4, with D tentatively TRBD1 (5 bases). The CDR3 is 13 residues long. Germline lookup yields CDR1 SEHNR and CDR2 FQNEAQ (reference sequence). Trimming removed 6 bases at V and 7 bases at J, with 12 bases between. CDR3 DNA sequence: TGTGCCAGCAGACAAGGGGTCAGTGAAAAACTGTTTTTT. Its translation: CASRQGVSEKLFF. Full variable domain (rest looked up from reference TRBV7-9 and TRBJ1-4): DTGVSQNPRHKITKRGQNVTFRCDPISEHNRLYWYRQTLGQGPEFLTYFQNEAQLEKSRLLSDRFSAERPKGSFSTLEIQRTEQGDSAMYLCASRQGVSEKLFFGSGTQLSVL.